These 13 T cell receptor beta chains share one sample of origin, sequenced in a study of cytomegalovirus exposure and HLA in healthy donors. The PCR was carried out with 60 Vbeta primers and 13 Jbeta primers. Sequencing used immunoSEQ multiplex PCR; TCRdb keeps in-frame clones, though not all of them. The sample lists 150,000 to 200,000 clones; 83% were seen once. The sequenced sample consisted of PBMCs. These receptors all come from a middle-aged man in good health and CMV-seropositive.

The CDR3 DNA is TGTGCCAGCAGTGAGACTTCGCACGGCTTCAATCAGCCCCAGCATTTT. Translated: CASSETSHGFNQPQHF. The genes are TRBV6-1 and TRBJ1-5; D is ambiguous. V was pared by 3 bases and J by 3 bases, with 15 bases between. Germline CDR1 and CDR2: MNHNS and SASEGT. The CDR3 totals 16 residues.

This clone came up once. The V gene is TRBV15, the J gene TRBJ1-2, with 12 positions matching TRBD1. The V gene's germline CDR1 is LNHNV and CDR2 YYDKDF (reference sequence). With V trimmed by 1 base and J by 8 bases, 5 bases remained unmatched. CDR3 length equals 15 residues. The CDR3 protein is CATSRVGTGGAGYTF. The CDR3 DNA reads as TGTGCCACCAGCAGAGTCGGGACAGGGGGCGCGGGCTACACCTTC.

This clone came up a few times. V and J are TRBV2 and TRBJ2-5; D unclear. CDR3 length: 12 residues. Trimming took 11 bases from V and 5 from J, leaving 15 bases between them. CDR1 SNHLY and CDR2 FYNNEI come from the germline V gene. The CDR3 loop is CASSTQAETQYF. Here the CDR3 DNA reads TGTGCCTCTTCGACCCAGGCGGAGACCCAGTACTTC.

The chain carries TRBV5-8 and TRBJ1-1; D is undetermined. Germline V gene sequence: CDR1 SGHTS, CDR2 YDEGEE. The V gene lost 2 bases and the J gene lost 0 bases, with 5 bases spanning the gap. CDR3 length: 13 residues. The DNA for the CDR3 is TGTGCCAGCAGCTTAAATATGAACACTGAAGCTTTCTTT. Amino acids: CASSLNMNTEAFF. Supplemented by reference TRBV5-8 and TRBJ1-1, the full variable domain reads EAGVTQSPTHLIKTRGQQATLRCSPISGHTSVYWYQQALGLGLQFLLWYDEGEERNRGNFPPRFSGRQFPNYSSELNVNALELEDSALYLCASSLNMNTEAFFGQGTRLTVV.

J is TRBJ2-4 and V is TRBV6-5, with a possible D match to TRBD2 (5 bases). The V gene lost 8 bases and the J gene lost 8 bases, with 13 bases spanning the gap. This CDR3 contains 12 residues. Germline V lookup: CDR1 MNHEY, CDR2 SVGAGI. This CDR3 is CASGGRGDIQYF. The CDR3 DNA sequence: TGTGCCAGCGGAGGTCGGGGTGACATTCAGTACTTC.

This chain links TRBV19 with TRBJ1-1; tentatively, D is TRBD1 (5 bases). CDR1 is LNHDA and CDR2 is SQIVND in the germline V gene (reference sequence). The CDR3 sequence is 13 residues long. V was pared by 9 bases and J by 5 bases, with 16 bases between. CDR3 sequence reads: CASTRQGSTEAFF. Written as DNA, the CDR3 is TGTGCCAGCACTCGGCAGGGCAGTACTGAAGCTTTCTTT. Full variable domain (outside the CDR3, taken from reference TRBV19 and TRBJ1-1): DGGITQSPKYLFRKEGQNVTLSCEQNLNHDAMYWYRQDPGQGLRLIYYSQIVNDFQKGDIAEGYSVSREKKESFPLTVTSAQKNPTAFYLCASTRQGSTEAFFGQGTRLTVV.

The CDR3 loop is CATSITPGSGNTIYF. CDR3 DNA: TGTGCCACCAGCATAACCCCGGGGTCTGGAAACACCATATATTTT. The chain is built from TRBV15 and TRBJ1-3; unclear D gene. Germline V gene sequence: CDR1 LNHNV, CDR2 YYDKDF (reference sequence). The V end lost 4 bases, the J end lost 1 base, and 11 bases lay between the germline ends. CDR3 length: 15 amino acids.

The V call is TRBV18, the J call TRBJ2-7; a weak D match, TRBD1 (7 bases). Trimming removed 2 bases at V and 7 bases at J, with 12 bases between. The germline V gene has CDR1 KGHSH and CDR2 LQKENI. This CDR3 region has 13 residues. CDR3 amino acids: CASSPKGAGEQYF. The CDR3 region has the DNA TGTGCCAGCTCACCAAAGGGGGCGGGGGAGCAGTACTTC.

This chain connects TRBV10-3 to TRBJ1-3; the match to TRBD1 covers 9 bases. Looked up from germline, CDR1 is ENHRY and CDR2 is SYGVKD. The junction had 4 bases not matched to a gene; V was cut back by 5 bases and J by 2 bases. CDR3 length: 15 amino acids. CDR3 sequence reads: CAISSTGGTGNTIYF. CDR3 in DNA: TGTGCCATCAGTTCTACAGGGGGCACTGGAAACACCATATATTTT.

In regard to this clone: Distinct nucleotide sequences in the sample also encode this CDR3. The chain combines TRBV6-5 with TRBJ1-2, with a possible D match to TRBD1 (5 bases). CDR1 and CDR2 from the germline V gene are MNHEY and SVGAGI. V lost 6 bases, J lost 2 bases, and 10 bases lay in between. This CDR3 is 13 amino acids long. The CDR3 reads CASSTTENYGYTF. The DNA of the CDR3 is TGTGCCAGCAGCACGACAGAAAACTATGGCTACACCTTC.

The rearrangement links TRBV7-9 to TRBJ2-5; TRBD1 matches at 7 bases. The CDR3 loop spans 14 amino acids. After removal of 4 bases from V and 1 base from J, the junction contained 3 bases not matched to a gene. Germline V CDR1 and CDR2: SEHNR, FQNEAQ (reference sequence). In DNA, the CDR3 is TGTGCCAGCAGCTGGGGGACAGCCCAAGAGACCCAGTACTTC. Translation: CASSWGTAQETQYF.

The chain is built from TRBV7-6 and TRBJ1-3; tentative D call: TRBD1 (5 bases). The V and J ends lost 5 bases and 7 bases respectively, with 21 bases between them. Germline CDR1 is SGHVS and CDR2 is FNYEAQ. This CDR3 is 16 amino acids long. The chain's CDR3 is CASSTDTHPLGNTIYF. CDR3 coding DNA: TGTGCCAGCAGCACGGACACTCACCCTCTAGGGAACACCATATATTTT.

This sequence joins TRBV19 and TRBJ2-6; 8 bases are shared with TRBD1. V shed 6 bases, J shed 1 base, and the junction held 2 bases outside the gene matches. The CDR3 is 15 residues long. Germline V gene sequence: CDR1 LNHDA, CDR2 SQIVND (reference sequence). The CDR3 protein is CASRRTGSGANVLTF. The CDR3 coding sequence is TGTGCCAGTAGAAGGACAGGGTCTGGGGCCAACGTCCTGACTTTC.